This TCR beta chain originates from a study of cytomegalovirus exposure and HLA in healthy donors. The V end lost 3 bases, the J end lost 5 bases, and 13 bases lay between the germline ends. The CDR3 is made up of 14 amino acids. CDR1 is KGHSH and CDR2 is LQKENI in the germline V gene. General study findings and limits: Owing to their indistinguishability, certain V segments, notably TRBV6-2 and TRBV6-3, were excluded. Available immune exposure information covered CMV serostatus only. The classifier reportedly diagnosed cytomegalovirus status with high specificity and sensitivity. Accurate predictions that matched the HLA-A and HLA-B alleles of most subjects were reportedly made from TCR beta sequences.

The PCR employed 60 Vbeta primers together with 13 Jbeta primers. The table came from immunoSEQ multiplex PCR; TCRdb's copy has only in-frame clones and leaves some out. This table has 120,000 or so clones, roughly 17% appearing once. Points on this clone: Its antigen is currently unknown.

The sample was PBMCs. The V call is TRBV18, the J call TRBJ2-5; D possibly corresponds to TRBD2 (6 bases). The sequence derives from a female donor in good health and CMV-seropositive. Here the CDR3 DNA reads TGTGCCAGCTCACCTTTTTACGGGAGCGAGACCCAGTACTTC. Its translation: CASSPFYGSETQYF.